This entry features one T cell receptor (beta chain) sequence. The sample comes from a study of control samples from healthy donors and cancer patients. The ends were cut back, 0 bases at V and 7 bases at J, with 7 bases in the middle. This CDR3 region has 12 residues. Germline V gene lookup returns CDR1 SGHKS and CDR2 YYEKEE (reference sequence). Some clones are missing from TCRdb's copy, which holds only in-frame ones; the method was immunoSEQ multiplex PCR. The sample has tens of thousands of clones, more than 70% seen once; the top ten hold roughly 6%. This clonotype was obtained from a man between 60 and 70 years old with colorectal cancer. This chain connects TRBV5-5 to TRBJ1-1; tentatively, D is TRBD1 (6 bases). The sequenced sample consisted of PBMCs. The CDR3 nucleotides are TGTGCCAGCAGCTTGGCGGACAGTGAAGCTTTCTTT. This sequence encodes CASSLADSEAFF.